The 17 T cell receptor beta chains in this list originate from one sample, sequenced in a study of memory CD8 T cells in hepatitis C reinfection. Indicated time point: late/post reinfection, 12 to 24 weeks after detection. Sorted cells were sequenced directly ex vivo without any in vitro expansion. The repertoire was sequenced with immunoSEQ multiplex PCR; TCRdb's copy has only in-frame clones and lacks some. The sample carries about 43,000 clones, 89% recorded once. Sequenced input: naive CD8+ T cells sorted from blood. The receptors originated from a man in his late teens or twenties with hepatitis C virus infection.

This clone was detected once. The V gene is TRBV28, the J gene TRBJ1-2, with TRBD1 matching 12 bases. Germline CDR1 MDHEN, CDR2 SYDVKM. Losses at the gene ends were 6 bases for V and 7 bases for J; bases not matched to a gene: 3. The length of the CDR3 is 13 residues. The CDR3 DNA reads TGTGCCAGCAGGGGACAGGGGGCCCCTGGCTACACCTTC. Amino acids: CASRGQGAPGYTF.

The rearrangement uses TRBV21-1 and TRBJ1-5; TRBD1 is the table's D call, not checked against the DNA. TRBV21-1 is a pseudogene locus. The CDR3 spans 19 residues. The CDR3 loop reads CASSKLGQVQRGSNQPQHF. The CDR3 DNA follows: TGTGCCAGCAGCAAACTAGGACAGGTTCAGAGGGGCAGCAATCAGCCCCAGCATTTT.

The genes are TRBV5-1 and TRBJ2-2; TRBD1 might be the D (5 bases). Germline values: CDR1 SGHRS, CDR2 YFSETQ. The CDR3 contains 16 residues. V was trimmed by 0 bases and J by 4 bases, leaving 13 bases between them. The CDR3 spells CASSLALAGPTGELFF. In DNA form, the CDR3 reads TGCGCCAGCAGCTTGGCGTTGGCAGGGCCCACCGGGGAGCTGTTTTTT.

V and J are TRBV13 and TRBJ2-7; 8 nucleotides line up with TRBD2. The CDR3 extends over 15 amino acids. Germline V gene lookup returns CDR1 PRHDT and CDR2 FYEKMQ (reference sequence). The J segment lost 7 bases and the V segment lost 5 bases, leaving 13 bases of the junction unmatched. Here the CDR3 DNA reads TGTGCCAGCAGCCGTGACGGAGCGGGGGAAAGGGAGCAGTACTTC. It specifies CASSRDGAGEREQYF.

The CDR3 coding sequence is TGTGCCAGCAGCCACACAATATTCCCGGGACTAGCGGGAGGGTCGGAGCAGTACTTC. Translating gives CASSHTIFPGLAGGSEQYF. The rearrangement links TRBV13 to TRBJ2-7; 16 bases are a match to TRBD2. J was trimmed by 7 bases and V by 5 bases; bases with no gene match: 17. The CDR3 extends over 19 amino acids. Germline CDR1 PRHDT, CDR2 FYEKMQ (reference sequence).

V and J are TRBV6-1 and TRBJ2-7; D is possibly TRBD1 (6 bases). The CDR3 contains 15 residues. Germline CDR1 MNHNS, CDR2 SASEGT. Deletions cut 3 bases from V and 3 bases from J, with 15 bases between. For the CDR3, the DNA is TGTGCCAGCAGTGAGGGACACGTGTTTTTCTACGAGCAGTACTTC. This gives the protein CASSEGHVFFYEQYF.

The chain employs TRBV6-1 and TRBJ1-4, with 10 bases matching TRBD1. Germline values: CDR1 MNHNS, CDR2 SASEGT. The CDR3 sequence is 14 residues long. V gave up 7 bases and J gave up 7 bases; unmatched junction bases: 6. The DNA of the CDR3 is TGTGCCAGCAAAGGGACAGGGGCTTTTGAAAAACTGTTTTTT. Translating it yields CASKGTGAFEKLFF.

The rearrangement joins TRBV11-2 to TRBJ2-7, with D hard to call. Germline CDR1 SGHAT, CDR2 FQNNGV. The CDR3 has 16 amino acids. The V gene lost 1 base and the J gene lost 5 bases, with 18 bases spanning the gap. In DNA form, the CDR3 reads TGTGCCAGCAGCTTAGTACTGGAGACGATTGACCACGAGCAGTACTTC. It specifies CASSLVLETIDHEQYF.

The CDR3 DNA sequence: TGTGCCAGCAGGGCGACTAGACCGCCCAATGAGCAGTTCTTC. Its translation: CASRATRPPNEQFF. The rearrangement links TRBV6-5 to TRBJ2-1; D perhaps matches TRBD2 (6 bases). Trimming shortened V by 6 bases and J by 6 bases, and 15 bases separated the two germline ends. This CDR3 is built from 14 residues. CDR1 MNHEY and CDR2 SVGAGI come from the germline V gene.

V gene TRBV10-3 combines with J gene TRBJ2-1, with a possible D match to TRBD2 (5 bases). Trimming shortened V by 0 bases and J by 2 bases, and 17 bases separated the two germline ends. There are 18 residues in the CDR3. CDR1 ENHRY and CDR2 SYGVKD come from the germline V gene. CDR3 sequence: CAISESTLGASTYNEQFF. CDR3 bases: TGTGCCATCAGTGAGTCTACCCTTGGAGCTAGCACCTACAATGAGCAGTTCTTC.

V and J are TRBV7-8 and TRBJ1-2; TRBD1 matches at 8 bases. This CDR3 has 18 amino acids. The junction had 17 bases not matched to a gene; V was cut back by 5 bases and J by 3 bases. Germline V gives CDR1 SGHVS, CDR2 FQNEAQ. The CDR3 sequence is CASSPRPGGEHHHYGYTF. The DNA for the CDR3 is TGTGCCAGCAGCCCGCGGCCAGGGGGCGAGCACCACCACTATGGCTACACCTTC. The whole variable domain, filled in from reference TRBV7-8 and TRBJ1-2, reads GAGVSQSPRYKVAKRGQDVALRCDPISGHVSLFWYQQALGQGPEFLTYFQNEAQLDKSGLPSDRFFAERPEGSVSTLKIQRTQQEDSAVYLCASSPRPGGEHHHYGYTFGSGTRLTVV.

This clone was seen just once. The chain couples TRBV7-2 to TRBJ2-1, with D tentatively TRBD2 (5 bases). The CDR3 totals 15 residues. The ends were cut back, 1 base at V and 0 bases at J, with 7 bases in the middle. Germline values: CDR1 SGHTA, CDR2 FQGNSA. The CDR3 protein is CASSLVGSSYNEQFF. Here the CDR3 DNA reads TGTGCCAGCAGCTTAGTAGGGAGCTCCTACAATGAGCAGTTCTTC.

The chain employs TRBV28 and TRBJ2-1, with a weak D call TRBD2 (5 bases). This CDR3 spans 16 amino acids. V shed 4 bases and J shed 16 bases, with 29 bases lying between them. Germline V gene lookup returns CDR1 MDHEN and CDR2 SYDVKM. The CDR3 loop is CASSSGAESLDMRTFF. The CDR3 region has the DNA TGTGCCAGCAGTTCAGGAGCGGAGAGCTTAGACATGAGAACCTTCTTC. Using reference TRBV28 and TRBJ2-1 for the parts outside the CDR3, the full variable domain is DVKVTQSSRYLVKRTGEKVFLECVQDMDHENMFWYRQDPGLGLRLIYFSYDVKMKEKGDIPEGYSVSREKKERFSLILESASTNQTSMYLCASSSGAESLDMRTFFGPGTRLTVL.

The V call is TRBV2, the J call TRBJ2-7; D ambiguous. The germline gives CDR1 SNHLY, CDR2 FYNNEI. Trimming shortened V by 6 bases and J by 5 bases, and 8 bases separated the two germline ends. CDR3 length equals 11 residues. CDR3 protein: CASSGWNEQYF. DNA for the CDR3: TGTGCCAGCAGCGGGTGGAACGAGCAGTACTTC. Using reference TRBV2 and TRBJ2-7 for the parts outside the CDR3, the full variable domain is EPEVTQTPSHQVTQMGQEVILRCVPISNHLYFYWYRQILGQKVEFLVSFYNNEISEKSEIFDDQFSVERPDGSNFTLKIRSTKLEDSAMYFCASSGWNEQYFGPGTRLTVT.

The CDR3 sequence is CASSLGDSEAFF. The CDR3 region has the DNA TGTGCCAGCAGCTTAGGGGACAGTGAAGCTTTCTTT. The V call is TRBV7-9, the J call TRBJ1-1; 7 nucleotides align to TRBD1. The germline V gene encodes CDR1 SEHNR and CDR2 FQNEAQ (reference sequence). The CDR3 length is 12 residues. J lost 7 bases, V lost 1 base, and 0 bases had no gene match.

This chain uses TRBV14 with TRBJ2-7; a possible D gene is TRBD1 (5 bases). CDR3 length equals 15 residues. Trimming left V 1 base short and J 4 bases short, with 14 bases between. Germline assignment: CDR1 SGHDN and CDR2 FVKESK. Here the CDR3 DNA reads TGTGCCAGCAGCCAAGGCCAAGGGGCATTGTACGAGCAGTACTTC. This encodes CASSQGQGALYEQYF.

This clone was detected once. The chain links TRBV6-4 to TRBJ1-6; 10 nucleotides match TRBD1. J was trimmed by 5 bases and V by 5 bases; bases with no gene match: 6. The CDR3 is 16 amino acids. In germline, CDR1 is MRHNA, CDR2 SNTAGT. The CDR3: CASSTGTGVNNSPLHF. The CDR3 nucleotides are TGTGCCAGCAGTACCGGGACAGGGGTGAATAATTCACCCCTCCACTTT.